Below, 20 T cell receptor beta chains from the same sample are listed, as sequenced in a study of T cells in Graves' hyperthyroidism and ophthalmopathy. RNA transcripts served as the template for amplifying TCR beta CDR3 regions. A set of HTBI primers served as the primers for a first-round RT-PCR of the TCR CDR3. MiXCR, applied by TCRdb to the multiplex PCR reads, yields one record per CDR3 protein. Of a few hundred thousand distinct CDR3 sequences in the sample, more than 13% were seen once. The source material was blood. These receptors originate from a woman aged 30 to 39 with Graves' hyperthyroidism.

This clonotype was observed many times. The J gene is TRBJ2-5, the V gene TRBV2; tentatively, D is TRBD1 (5 bases). The CDR3 is 14 residues long. CDR1 is SNHLY and CDR2 is FYNNEI in the germline V gene. V dropped 5 bases and J dropped 4 bases, with 14 bases sitting between them. The CDR3: CASSRQGVRETQYF. In DNA form, the CDR3 reads TGTGCCAGCAGTCGGCAGGGTGTCCGAGAGACCCAGTACTTC.

This clonotype has ten or more counts. The chain combines TRBV12-3 or TRBV12-4 with TRBJ1-6, with 7 bases matching TRBD1. The CDR3 runs 17 residues. Trimming at V came to 7 bases and at J to 6 bases, leaving 15 bases not matched to a gene. CDR3 sequence reads: CASTLAAGTAINSPLHF. The CDR3, as DNA: TGTGCCAGCACCTTAGCCGCTGGGACAGCCATTAATTCACCCCTCCACTTT.

This clonotype was recorded many times. The chain couples TRBV18 to TRBJ1-1, with 7 bases matching TRBD1. Germline trimming cut 4 bases from V and 4 bases from J; bases unmatched to any gene: 12. CDR3 length: 16 residues. Germline-derived CDR1 and CDR2 are KGHSH and LQKENI. CDR3: CASSRGLTGAPTEAFF. The CDR3 coding sequence is TGTGCCAGCTCACGTGGGCTTACAGGGGCTCCCACTGAAGCTTTCTTT.

The genes are TRBV5-1 and TRBJ2-1; 11 bases align to TRBD2. This CDR3 has 16 amino acids. Germline CDR1 is SGHRS and CDR2 is YFSETQ. V gave up 8 bases and J gave up 0 bases; unmatched junction bases: 7. The CDR3 coding sequence is TGCGCCAGTGGAGGGACTAGCGGAAGCTCCTACAATGAGCAGTTCTTC. Protein product: CASGGTSGSSYNEQFF.

This clonotype was picked up many times. The chain is built from TRBV18 and TRBJ2-5, with 7 bases identical to TRBD1. This CDR3 region has 16 residues. Per the germline V gene, CDR1 is KGHSH and CDR2 is LQKENI. The junction had 13 bases not matched to a gene; V was cut back by 4 bases and J by 5 bases. CDR3 region: CASSHGQATYVETQYF. In DNA form, the CDR3 reads TGTGCCAGCTCACACGGACAGGCAACCTACGTGGAGACCCAGTACTTC.

This clonotype was detected once. The CDR3 reads CAISPGQKSSGNTIYF. DNA for the CDR3: TGTGCCATCAGCCCGGGACAGAAGAGCTCTGGAAACACCATATATTTT. V and J are TRBV10-3 and TRBJ1-3; 7 bases are shared with TRBD1. The CDR3 sequence is 16 residues long. V was pared by 6 bases and J by 0 bases, with 8 bases of the junction left unmatched. The germline CDR1 and CDR2 sequences are ENHRY and SYGVKD.

This clonotype was seen at least ten times. V is TRBV7-3 and J is TRBJ2-7; 9 bases are a match to TRBD1. The junction had 8 bases not matched to a gene; V was cut back by 2 bases and J by 6 bases. The CDR3 runs 15 residues. CDR1 and CDR2 from the germline V gene are SGHTA and FQGTGA. The CDR3 region is CASSLYAGQGTEQYF. The CDR3 DNA sequence: TGTGCCAGCAGCTTATACGCCGGACAGGGGACCGAGCAGTACTTC. The whole variable domain, remainder taken from reference TRBV7-3 and TRBJ2-7, is GAGVSQTPSNKVTEKGKYVELRCDPISGHTALYWYRQSLGQGPEFLIYFQGTGAADDSGLPNDRFFAVRPEGSVSTLKIQRTERGDSAVYLCASSLYAGQGTEQYFGPGTRLTVT.

The chain employs TRBV20-1 and TRBJ2-1, with 7 bases lining up with TRBD2. The CDR3 is made up of 17 amino acids. Germline V gene data show CDR1 as DFQATT and CDR2 as SNEGSKA (reference sequence). J gave up 1 base and V 5 bases, and 14 bases lay outside the gene matches. CDR3 sequence reads: CSAPKAGGRSSYNEQFF. CDR3 DNA: TGCAGTGCTCCCAAGGCGGGCGGGAGAAGTTCCTACAATGAGCAGTTCTTC.

This clonotype has at least ten counts. The rearrangement joins TRBV28 to TRBJ2-2, with D uncertain. The V end was cut by 2 bases, the J end by 6 bases, with 4 bases between. The CDR3 covers 12 residues. CDR1 and CDR2 (germline): MDHEN, SYDVKM. In DNA form, the CDR3 reads TGTGCCAGCAGTTTAAACGCCGGGGAGCTGTTTTTT. Protein: CASSLNAGELFF.

This clonotype was seen a few times. V usage is TRBV6-6 and J usage is TRBJ2-1; possibly TRBD1 for D (7 bases). This CDR3 comprises 17 residues. Germline V gives CDR1 MNHNY, CDR2 SVGAGI (reference sequence). Trimming removed 2 bases from V and 2 bases from J, with 16 bases in between. The DNA for the CDR3 is TGTGCCAGCAGTTACCTCGGGGGACAGAAGCCCTACAATGAGCAGTTCTTC. It translates to CASSYLGGQKPYNEQFF.

This clonotype has ten or more counts. The V gene is TRBV28, the J gene TRBJ1-1; D unresolved. This CDR3 comprises 13 residues. Germline V gives CDR1 MDHEN, CDR2 SYDVKM. The V end lost 7 bases, the J end lost 0 bases, and 9 bases lay between the germline ends. In DNA, the CDR3 is TGTGCCAGCACCCGTCAGTTGAACACTGAAGCTTTCTTT. Protein sequence: CASTRQLNTEAFF.

This clonotype showed up just a few times. The J gene is TRBJ2-1, the V gene TRBV9; 9 bases map to TRBD1. V shed 0 bases, J shed 8 bases, and the junction held 3 bases outside the gene matches. The CDR3 consists of 14 residues. Germline-derived CDR1 and CDR2 are SGDLS and YYNGEE. The CDR3 nucleotides read TGTGCCAGCAGCGTAGGACAGGGGGAGGATGAGCAGTTCTTC. Translating it yields CASSVGQGEDEQFF. Drawing the rest from reference TRBV9 and TRBJ2-1, the complete variable domain is DSGVTQTPKHLITATGQRVTLRCSPRSGDLSVYWYQQSLDQGLQFLIQYYNGEERAKGNILERFSAQQFPDLHSELNLSSLELGDSALYFCASSVGQGEDEQFFGPGTRLTVL.

This chain connects TRBV19 to TRBJ2-2, with TRBD2 identical over 10 bases. CDR1 and CDR2 from the germline V gene are LNHDA and SQIVND (reference sequence). V trimming: 2 bases; J trimming: 3 bases; junction bases outside the gene matches: 6. The length of the CDR3 is 17 residues. Written as DNA, the CDR3 is TGTGCCAGTAGTATAATCCGGCTAGCGGGAGACACCGGGGAGCTGTTTTTT. Protein: CASSIIRLAGDTGELFF.

This clonotype was seen a handful of times. The chain is built from TRBV6-5 and TRBJ2-7, with D perhaps assigned TRBD1 or TRBD2 (5 bases each). CDR1 and CDR2 (germline): MNHEY, SVGAGI. The V end lost 2 bases, the J end lost 5 bases, and 16 bases lay between the germline ends. This CDR3 spans 15 amino acids. This chain's CDR3 is CASSYPPGTLDEQYF. CDR3 DNA: TGTGCCAGCAGTTACCCGCCCGGGACCTTGGACGAGCAGTACTTC.

The CDR3 DNA reads TGTGCCAGCAGTCCCCGAGGACTAGAGTCCTACAATGAGCAGTTCTTC. Its translation: CASSPRGLESYNEQFF. The chain links TRBV7-9 to TRBJ2-1, with TRBD2 identical over 7 bases. This CDR3 has 16 residues. The ends lost 6 bases at V and 1 base at J; junction bases unmatched: 9. The germline CDR1 and CDR2 sequences are SEHNR and FQNEAQ (reference sequence). The full variable domain, its missing parts supplied by reference TRBV7-9 and TRBJ2-1, is DTGVSQNPRHKITKRGQNVTFRCDPISEHNRLYWYRQTLGQGPEFLTYFQNEAQLEKSRLLSDRFSAERPKGSFSTLEIQRTEQGDSAMYLCASSPRGLESYNEQFFGPGTRLTVL.

This clonotype was observed at least ten times. This chain uses TRBV11-2 with TRBJ1-1; D call uncertain. Germline assignment: CDR1 SGHAT and CDR2 FQNNGV. This CDR3 is built from 11 residues. Trimming removed 4 bases from V and 7 bases from J, with 7 bases in between. For the CDR3, the DNA is TGTGCCAGCAGCTCCCCTAGTGAAGCTTTCTTT. It translates to CASSSPSEAFF.

The genes are TRBV7-3 and TRBJ2-2; D is uncertain. The CDR3 extends over 13 amino acids. Germline V gene sequence: CDR1 SGHTA, CDR2 FQGTGA. V was cut by 4 bases and J by 6 bases, with 9 bases left in between. The CDR3 loop is CASSSVIAGELFF. Here the CDR3 DNA reads TGTGCCAGCAGCTCCGTTATAGCCGGGGAGCTGTTTTTT.

This clonotype was observed a few times. The chain carries TRBV5-1 and TRBJ2-3; D is perhaps TRBD2 (7 bases). From germline, CDR1 is SGHRS and CDR2 YFSETQ. The CDR3 length is 16 residues. Trimming removed 4 bases at V and 4 bases at J, with 19 bases between. The CDR3 sequence: CASSPWGASGADTQYF. DNA for the CDR3: TGCGCCAGCAGCCCGTGGGGGGCTAGCGGTGCAGATACGCAGTATTTT.

This clonotype occurred a few times. The V call is TRBV11-2, the J call TRBJ2-5; 10 nucleotides line up with TRBD1. The germline gives CDR1 SGHAT, CDR2 FQNNGV. The CDR3 runs to 16 residues. Trimming took 3 bases from V and 5 from J; bases not matched to a gene: 9. In DNA form, the CDR3 reads TGTGCCAGCAGCTTCTTCGGGACAGGGGAGTGGGAGACCCAGTACTTC. Residues: CASSFFGTGEWETQYF.

This clonotype was detected once. This chain links TRBV19 with TRBJ1-5, with 9 positions matching TRBD1. J was trimmed by 8 bases and V by 2 bases; bases with no gene match: 13. This CDR3 is built from 17 residues. Germline V gene data show CDR1 as LNHDA and CDR2 as SQIVND (reference sequence). The CDR3 sequence is CASSISGTGRVWKPQHF. In DNA, the CDR3 is TGTGCCAGTAGTATATCAGGGACAGGGAGGGTTTGGAAGCCCCAGCATTTT.